This T cell receptor beta chain was captured in a study of OX40 agonist ivuxolimab in advanced cancers. Study results and caveats: Expanded clones were, on average, more numerous in CD8+ T cells than in CD4+. Both blood CD4+ and CD8+ T cells showed clonal growth by week 6 at 0.1 to 3.0 mg/kg. In a subset of nonresponders, normalized T-cell clonal expansion was also low.

About this clone: Its antigen is not identified.

Clones were sequenced by immunoSEQ multiplex PCR, and TCRdb holds only the in-frame ones, with some missing. The sample shows almost 70,000 clones, around 80% of them seen only once. Researchers took blood at baseline, on cycle 4 day 1, and on cycle 7 day 1. Germline assignment: CDR1 SEHNR and CDR2 FQNEAQ (reference sequence). The CDR3 has 15 amino acids. V lost 5 bases, J lost 5 bases, and 12 bases stayed unmatched. Sequenced material: CD4+ or CD8+ T cells sorted from blood, taken in a trial of the OX40 agonist ivuxolimab. This receptor was taken from an adult with an advanced solid tumor such as melanoma, head and neck, liver or kidney cancer. The chain uses TRBV7-9 and TRBJ2-7; 7 bases match TRBD2. The CDR3: CASSPRGGIIHEQYF. The CDR3, as DNA: TGTGCCAGCAGCCCCCGGGGAGGGATAATCCACGAGCAGTACTTC.